One and the same sample provided the 21 T cell receptor beta chains below, sequenced in a study of cytomegalovirus exposure and HLA in healthy donors. 60 Vbeta and 13 Jbeta primers were used in PCR. Assay: immunoSEQ multiplex PCR; the TCRdb copy retains only in-frame clones and omits some. This sample has about 160,000 clones; over 70% occur once, and the top ten carry approximately 1.5%. Sequenced input: PBMCs. These receptors all come from a woman aged 25 to 39 in good health and CMV-seronegative.

This clone was found a few times. The gene calls are TRBV4-1 and TRBJ1-4; 8 nucleotides line up with TRBD1. Losses at the gene ends were 1 base for V and 7 bases for J; bases not matched to a gene: 14. Germline lookup yields CDR1 MGHRA and CDR2 YSYEKL. This CDR3 has 18 residues. The chain's CDR3 is CASSQVVTGVLAGEKLFF. The CDR3 DNA is TGCGCCAGCAGCCAAGTGGTGACAGGGGTTCTAGCCGGTGAAAAACTGTTTTTT.

The chain combines TRBV7-9 with TRBJ1-1; unclear D gene. The CDR3 covers 16 residues. V was cut by 6 bases and J by 0 bases, with 17 bases left in between. The germline gives CDR1 SEHNR, CDR2 FQNEAQ (reference sequence). The CDR3 nucleotides read TGTGCCAGCAGTTACAACCGCAGAAAAATGAACACTGAAGCTTTCTTT. Translating it yields CASSYNRRKMNTEAFF.

The chain couples TRBV19 to TRBJ1-4; D is possibly TRBD1 (6 bases). The germline V and J ends were trimmed by 7 bases and 0 bases, with 12 bases remaining between them. Germline V gene data show CDR1 as LNHDA and CDR2 as SQIVND (reference sequence). The CDR3 length is 15 residues. In DNA, the CDR3 is TGTGCCAGTACCCCACGGACAGCAACTAATGAAAAACTGTTTTTT. Translated, it gives CASTPRTATNEKLFF.

The rearrangement joins TRBV25-1 to TRBJ2-3; TRBD2 matches 10 bases. CDR3 length: 14 amino acids. Germline values: CDR1 MGHDK, CDR2 SYGVNS. J gave up 6 bases and V 5 bases, and 5 bases lay outside the gene matches. In DNA, the CDR3 is TGTGCCAGCAGTCAGGTAGCGGGGGGTGATACGCAGTATTTT. Translation gives CASSQVAGGDTQYF.

The V call is TRBV5-3, the J call TRBJ1-3, with D uncertain. TRBV5-3 qualifies as an ORF whose function is uncertain. This CDR3 spans 18 amino acids. V was cut by 3 bases and J by 1 base, with 20 bases left in between. CDR3 residues: CARSYSRFTVTSGNTIYF. The CDR3 DNA is TGTGCCAGAAGCTATAGTCGGTTTACAGTTACTTCTGGAAACACCATATATTTT.

V gene TRBV5-5 combines with J gene TRBJ2-3; the match to TRBD2 covers 7 bases. Trimming at V came to 3 bases and at J to 6 bases, leaving 13 bases not matched to a gene. CDR1 and CDR2 (germline): SGHKS, YYEKEE (reference sequence). The CDR3 consists of 16 residues. CDR3 loop: CASSSGGEGWLDTQYF. The CDR3 DNA is TGTGCCAGCAGCTCTGGAGGGGAGGGTTGGTTGGATACGCAGTATTTT.

The J gene is TRBJ2-3, the V gene TRBV5-6; 8 nucleotides line up with TRBD2. J gave up 4 bases and V 2 bases, and 3 bases lay outside the gene matches. Germline V lookup: CDR1 SGHDT, CDR2 YYEEEE. The CDR3 loop spans 14 amino acids. The DNA for the CDR3 is TGTGCCAGCAGCTTCGCGGGGGGCGCAGATACGCAGTATTTT. It codes for CASSFAGGADTQYF.

This clone occurred a few times. The V call is TRBV10-3, the J call TRBJ1-2; TRBD1 matches 9 bases. V trimming: 8 bases; J trimming: 4 bases; junction bases outside the gene matches: 2. CDR1 ENHRY and CDR2 SYGVKD come from the germline V gene. This CDR3 contains 12 residues. This chain's CDR3 is CAIGTGSYGYTF. CDR3 DNA sequence: TGTGCCATCGGGACAGGGAGCTATGGCTACACCTTC.

The chain employs TRBV30 and TRBJ1-6; TRBD1 matches 7 bases. The trim removed 7 bases at V and 7 bases at J, leaving 10 bases unmatched. CDR3 size: 14 residues. Germline CDR1 and CDR2: GTSNPN and SVGIG (reference sequence). Here the CDR3 DNA reads TGTGCCTCCCACCGGGACAGTGGGAATTCACCCCTCCACTTT. This gives the protein CASHRDSGNSPLHF. Full variable domain (missing parts from reference TRBV30 and TRBJ1-6): SQTIHQWPATLVQPVGSPLSLECTVEGTSNPNLYWYRQAAGRGLQLLFYSVGIGQISSEVPQNLSASRPQDRQFILSSKKLLLSDSGFYLCASHRDSGNSPLHFGNGTRLTVT.

The rearrangement links TRBV5-5 to TRBJ2-1; 8 bases are a match to TRBD1. The CDR3 has 15 amino acids. CDR1 and CDR2 (germline): SGHKS, YYEKEE (reference sequence). Unmatched junction bases numbered 4, after V lost 1 base and J lost 4 bases. The CDR3 here is CASSLTGQGYNEQFF. CDR3 nucleotides: TGTGCCAGCAGCTTGACAGGACAGGGTTACAATGAGCAGTTCTTC.

This rearrangement joins TRBV10-3 to TRBJ1-1; TRBD1 aligns across 7 bases. The V gene end was trimmed by 6 bases and the J gene end by 2 bases; junction bases not matched to a gene: 3. This CDR3 has 13 residues. Germline lookup yields CDR1 ENHRY and CDR2 SYGVKD. The CDR3: CAISQGGNTEAFF. The DNA of the CDR3 is TGTGCCATCAGCCAGGGGGGTAACACTGAAGCTTTCTTT.

This rearrangement joins TRBV19 to TRBJ1-1; 10 bases are shared with TRBD1. The germline V gene encodes CDR1 LNHDA and CDR2 SQIVND (reference sequence). The CDR3 runs to 14 residues. Trimming at V came to 7 bases and at J to 3 bases, leaving 5 bases not matched to a gene. CDR3 loop: CASNDRGLDTEAFF. DNA of the CDR3: TGTGCCAGTAACGACAGGGGGCTGGACACTGAAGCTTTCTTT.

CDR3 DNA: TGTGCCAGCAGCTTCCCGACTACCCAGTCTTTAGGGGAGCAGTTCTTC. It encodes CASSFPTTQSLGEQFF. The chain couples TRBV5-4 to TRBJ2-1; possibly TRBD2 for D (5 bases). The CDR3 totals 16 residues. The germline CDR1 and CDR2 sequences are SGHNT and YYREEE (reference sequence). V lost 2 bases, J lost 10 bases, and 22 bases lay in between.

This chain uses TRBV15 with TRBJ1-6; D gene ambiguous. CDR3 size: 13 residues. V was pared by 0 bases and J by 9 bases, with 6 bases between. Germline CDR1 and CDR2: LNHNV and YYDKDF (reference sequence). CDR3 sequence (DNA): TGTGCCACCAGCAGAGATGTGAGTTCACCCCTCCACTTT. Translating gives CATSRDVSSPLHF.

J is TRBJ2-6 and V is TRBV5-1; perhaps TRBD1 as D (6 bases). Per the germline V gene, CDR1 is SGHRS and CDR2 is YFSETQ. The CDR3 totals 19 residues. Deletions cut 7 bases from V and 0 bases from J, with 23 bases between. CDR3 in amino acids: CASGTGQPTTYSGANVLTF. The DNA of the CDR3 is TGCGCCAGCGGAACCGGACAGCCTACTACCTACTCTGGGGCCAACGTCCTGACTTTC.

The chain employs TRBV2 and TRBJ1-6; TRBD1 agrees at 7 bases. Germline V gene sequence: CDR1 SNHLY, CDR2 FYNNEI. This CDR3 spans 14 amino acids. The ends lost 1 base at V and 7 bases at J; junction bases unmatched: 1. In DNA form, the CDR3 reads TGTGCCAGCAGTGAAGTGGGACAGAATTCACCCCTCCACTTT. Translation: CASSEVGQNSPLHF.

The chain carries TRBV10-3 and TRBJ1-3; TRBD1 matches 9 bases. Germline CDR1 and CDR2: ENHRY and SYGVKD. The length of the CDR3 is 15 residues. The V and J ends lost 5 bases and 1 base, in that order; junction bases with no gene match: 3. In DNA, the CDR3 is TGTGCCATCAGTAGGGACAGGGATTCTGGAAACACCATATATTTT. Encoded protein: CAISRDRDSGNTIYF.

CDR3 sequence: CASRARTGGASGELFF. The CDR3 nucleotides are TGTGCCAGCAGAGCCCGGACAGGGGGCGCTTCCGGGGAGCTGTTTTTT. The chain joins TRBV2 to TRBJ2-2, with 11 bases that match TRBD1. Germline V CDR1 and CDR2: SNHLY, FYNNEI. The CDR3 runs 16 residues. V was clipped by 6 bases and J by 6 bases; unmatched bases: 9.

This chain joins TRBV11-3 and TRBJ1-1; 9 bases agree with TRBD1. The germline V gene has CDR1 SGHNT and CDR2 YENEEA. This CDR3 spans 14 amino acids. The V and J ends lost 5 bases and 4 bases, in that order; junction bases with no gene match: 5. DNA for the CDR3: TGTGCCAGCAGCCCAGGGACAGGGAGCACTGAAGCTTTCTTT. Its protein is CASSPGTGSTEAFF. Together with reference TRBV11-3 and TRBJ1-1, the CDR3 gives the full variable domain: EAGVVQSPRYKIIEKKQPVAFWCNPISGHNTLYWYLQNLGQGPELLIRYENEEAVDDSQLPKDRFSAERLKGVDSTLKIQPAELGDSAVYLCASSPGTGSTEAFFGQGTRLTVV.

The chain couples TRBV5-1 to TRBJ2-7; TRBD1 aligns across 9 bases. V lost 3 bases, J lost 7 bases, and 5 bases stayed unmatched. Germline CDR1 and CDR2: SGHRS and YFSETQ. The CDR3 loop spans 13 amino acids. The CDR3 spells CASSSQGAGEQYF. As DNA, the CDR3 is TGCGCCAGCAGCTCACAGGGGGCAGGGGAGCAGTACTTC.

This sequence joins TRBV6-6 and TRBJ1-4; the match to TRBD1 covers 11 bases. The germline CDR1 and CDR2 sequences are MNHNY and SVGAGI (reference sequence). This CDR3 has 14 residues. V shed 5 bases, J shed 10 bases, and the junction held 6 bases outside the gene matches. CDR3 nucleotides: TGTGCCAGCAGTCCGGGGACAGGGGGTAGAAAACTGTTTTTT. Its translation: CASSPGTGGRKLFF.